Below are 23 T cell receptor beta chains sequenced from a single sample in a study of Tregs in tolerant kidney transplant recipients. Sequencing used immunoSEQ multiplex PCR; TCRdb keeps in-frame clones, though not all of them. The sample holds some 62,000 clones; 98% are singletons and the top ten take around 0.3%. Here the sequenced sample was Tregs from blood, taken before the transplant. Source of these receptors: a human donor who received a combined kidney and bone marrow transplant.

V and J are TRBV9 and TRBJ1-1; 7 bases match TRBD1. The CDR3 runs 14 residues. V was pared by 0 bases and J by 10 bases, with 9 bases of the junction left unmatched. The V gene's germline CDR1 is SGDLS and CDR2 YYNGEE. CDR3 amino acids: CASSVGDRVTGAFF. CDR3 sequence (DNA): TGTGCCAGCAGCGTAGGTGACAGGGTGACCGGAGCTTTCTTT.

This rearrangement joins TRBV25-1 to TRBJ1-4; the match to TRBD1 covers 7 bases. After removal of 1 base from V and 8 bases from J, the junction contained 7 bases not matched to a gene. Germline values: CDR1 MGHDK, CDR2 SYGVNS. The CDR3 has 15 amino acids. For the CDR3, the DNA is TGTGCCAGCAGTGAATCGGTGACAGGGTGGGAAAAACTGTTTTTT. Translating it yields CASSESVTGWEKLFF.

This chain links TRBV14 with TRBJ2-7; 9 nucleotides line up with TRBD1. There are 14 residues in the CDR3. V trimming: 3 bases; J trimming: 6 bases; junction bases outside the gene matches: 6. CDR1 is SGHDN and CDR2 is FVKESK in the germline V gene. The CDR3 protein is CASSQDRGVSEQYF. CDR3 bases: TGTGCCAGCAGCCAGGACAGGGGAGTCTCCGAGCAGTACTTC.

The chain's CDR3 is CASSSPWGLTDTQYF. The CDR3 DNA is TGTGCCAGCAGCTCCCCCTGGGGACTCACAGATACGCAGTATTTT. J is TRBJ2-3 and V is TRBV5-4; a possible D gene is TRBD2 (6 bases). Germline V lookup: CDR1 SGHNT, CDR2 YYREEE (reference sequence). CDR3 length equals 15 residues. With 3 bases removed from V and 2 bases from J, the gap between germline ends came to 13 bases.

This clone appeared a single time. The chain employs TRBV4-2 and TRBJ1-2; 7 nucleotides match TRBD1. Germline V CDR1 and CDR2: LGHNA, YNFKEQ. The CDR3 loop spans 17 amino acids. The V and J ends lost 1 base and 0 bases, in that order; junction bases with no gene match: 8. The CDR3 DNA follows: TGTGCCAGCAGCCAAGTGGGCTGGACAGGATCTAACTATGGCTACACCTTC. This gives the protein CASSQVGWTGSNYGYTF.

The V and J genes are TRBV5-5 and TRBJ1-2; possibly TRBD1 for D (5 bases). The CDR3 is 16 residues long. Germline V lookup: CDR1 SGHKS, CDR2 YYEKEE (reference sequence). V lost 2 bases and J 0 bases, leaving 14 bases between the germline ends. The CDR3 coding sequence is TGTGCCAGCAGCTTAACAGGCGACCACCCTAACTATGGCTACACCTTC. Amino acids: CASSLTGDHPNYGYTF.

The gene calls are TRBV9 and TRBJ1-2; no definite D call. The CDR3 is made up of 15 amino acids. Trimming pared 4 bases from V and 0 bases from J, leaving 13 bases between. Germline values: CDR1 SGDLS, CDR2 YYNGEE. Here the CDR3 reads CASSPKLLTNYGYTF. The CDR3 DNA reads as TGTGCCAGCAGCCCCAAGTTACTTACTAACTATGGCTACACCTTC.

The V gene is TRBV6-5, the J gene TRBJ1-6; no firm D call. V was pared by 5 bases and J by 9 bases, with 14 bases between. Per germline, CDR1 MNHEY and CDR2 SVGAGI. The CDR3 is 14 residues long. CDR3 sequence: CASSRKIGLSPLHF. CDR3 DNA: TGTGCCAGCAGTCGAAAGATAGGACTTTCACCCCTCCACTTT.

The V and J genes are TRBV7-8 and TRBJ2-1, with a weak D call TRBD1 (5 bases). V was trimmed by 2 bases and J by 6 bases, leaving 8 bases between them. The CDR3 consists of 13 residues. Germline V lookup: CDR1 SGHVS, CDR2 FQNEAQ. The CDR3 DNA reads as TGTGCCAGCAGCTTAAATAGGGGCAATGAGCAGTTCTTC. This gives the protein CASSLNRGNEQFF.

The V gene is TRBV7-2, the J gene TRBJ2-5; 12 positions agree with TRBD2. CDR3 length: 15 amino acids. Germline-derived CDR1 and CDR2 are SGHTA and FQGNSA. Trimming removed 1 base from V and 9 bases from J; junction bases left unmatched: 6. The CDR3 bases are TGTGCCAGCAGCTTAGAGTCTAGCGGGAGGGGGGCCCAGTACTTC. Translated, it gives CASSLESSGRGAQYF. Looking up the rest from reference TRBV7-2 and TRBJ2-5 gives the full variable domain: GAGVSQSPSNKVTEKGKDVELRCDPISGHTALYWYRQSLGQGLEFLIYFQGNSAPDKSGLPSDRFSAERTGGSVSTLTIQRTQQEDSAVYLCASSLESSGRGAQYFGPGTRLLVL.

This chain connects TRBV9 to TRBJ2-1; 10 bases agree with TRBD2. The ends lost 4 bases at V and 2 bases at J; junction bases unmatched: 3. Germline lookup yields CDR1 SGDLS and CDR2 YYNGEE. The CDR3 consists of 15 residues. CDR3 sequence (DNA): TGTGCCAGCAGCTATAGCGGGGGGACCTACAATGAGCAGTTCTTC. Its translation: CASSYSGGTYNEQFF.

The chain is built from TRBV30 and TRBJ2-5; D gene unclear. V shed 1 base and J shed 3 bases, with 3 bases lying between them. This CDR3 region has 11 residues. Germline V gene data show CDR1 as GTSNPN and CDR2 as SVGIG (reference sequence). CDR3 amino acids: CAWSAKETQYF. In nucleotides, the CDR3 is TGTGCCTGGAGTGCTAAAGAGACCCAGTACTTC.

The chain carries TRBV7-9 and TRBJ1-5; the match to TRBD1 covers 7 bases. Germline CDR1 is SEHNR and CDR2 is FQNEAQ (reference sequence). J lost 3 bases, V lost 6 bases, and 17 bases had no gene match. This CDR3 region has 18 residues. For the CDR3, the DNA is TGTGCCAGCAGACTTAGGGAGCCGACAGGGCCCTTCAATCAGCCCCAGCATTTT. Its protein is CASRLREPTGPFNQPQHF.

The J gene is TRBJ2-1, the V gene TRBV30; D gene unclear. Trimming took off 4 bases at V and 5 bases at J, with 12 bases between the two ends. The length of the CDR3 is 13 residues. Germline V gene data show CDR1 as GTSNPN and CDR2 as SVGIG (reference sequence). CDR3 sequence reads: CAWTPDQNNEQFF. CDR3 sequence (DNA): TGTGCCTGGACTCCAGATCAAAACAATGAGCAGTTCTTC.

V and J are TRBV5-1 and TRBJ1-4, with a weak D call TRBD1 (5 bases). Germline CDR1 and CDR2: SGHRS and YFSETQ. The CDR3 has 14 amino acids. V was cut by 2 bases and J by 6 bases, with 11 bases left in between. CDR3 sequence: CASSLGAAYEKLFF. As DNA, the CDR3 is TGCGCCAGCAGCTTAGGGGCAGCGTATGAAAAACTGTTTTTT.

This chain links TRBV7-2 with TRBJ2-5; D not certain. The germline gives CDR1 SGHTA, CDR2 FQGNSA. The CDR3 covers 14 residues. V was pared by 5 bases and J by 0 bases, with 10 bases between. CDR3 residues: CASSRHSNQETQYF. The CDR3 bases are TGTGCCAGCAGCCGACATTCGAACCAAGAGACCCAGTACTTC.

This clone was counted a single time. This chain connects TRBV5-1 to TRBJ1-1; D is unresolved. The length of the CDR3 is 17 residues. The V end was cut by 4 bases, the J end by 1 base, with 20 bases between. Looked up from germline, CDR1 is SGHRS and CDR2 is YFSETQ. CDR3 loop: CASSRTAALVRNTEAFF. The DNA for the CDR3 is TGCGCCAGCAGCAGAACTGCCGCACTTGTTAGGAACACTGAAGCTTTCTTT.

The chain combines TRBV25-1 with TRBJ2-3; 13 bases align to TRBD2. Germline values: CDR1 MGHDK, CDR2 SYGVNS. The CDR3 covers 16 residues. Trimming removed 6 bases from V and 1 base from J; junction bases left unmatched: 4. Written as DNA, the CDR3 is TGTGCCAGCAGACGGACTAGCGGGAGCCGCACAGATACGCAGTATTTT. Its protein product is CASRRTSGSRTDTQYF.

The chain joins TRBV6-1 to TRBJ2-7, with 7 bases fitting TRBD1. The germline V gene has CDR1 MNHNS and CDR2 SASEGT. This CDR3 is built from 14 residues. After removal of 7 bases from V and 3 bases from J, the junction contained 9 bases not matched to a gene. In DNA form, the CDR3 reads TGTGCCAGCACTGTCCGGGACAGACACTACGAGCAGTACTTC. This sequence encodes CASTVRDRHYEQYF.

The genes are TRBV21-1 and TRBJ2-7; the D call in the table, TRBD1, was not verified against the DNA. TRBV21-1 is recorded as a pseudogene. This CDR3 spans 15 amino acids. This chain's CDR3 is CASSKSGQGSYEQYF. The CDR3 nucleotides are TGTGCCAGCAGCAAATCTGGTCAGGGGTCCTACGAGCAGTACTTC.

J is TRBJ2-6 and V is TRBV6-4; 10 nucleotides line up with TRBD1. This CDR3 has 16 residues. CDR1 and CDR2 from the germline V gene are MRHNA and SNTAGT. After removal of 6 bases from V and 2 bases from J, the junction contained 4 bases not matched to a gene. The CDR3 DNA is TGTGCCAGCAGGGACAGGGGGGGACCTGGGGCCAACGTCCTGACTTTC. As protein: CASRDRGGPGANVLTF.

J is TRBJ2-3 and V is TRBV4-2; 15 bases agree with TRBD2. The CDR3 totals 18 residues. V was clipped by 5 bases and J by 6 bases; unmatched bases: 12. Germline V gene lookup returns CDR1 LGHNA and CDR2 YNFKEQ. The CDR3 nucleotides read TGTGCCAGCAGCTTTCCCCTAGGACTAGCGGGGGGGTCCGATACGCAGTATTTT. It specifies CASSFPLGLAGGSDTQYF.

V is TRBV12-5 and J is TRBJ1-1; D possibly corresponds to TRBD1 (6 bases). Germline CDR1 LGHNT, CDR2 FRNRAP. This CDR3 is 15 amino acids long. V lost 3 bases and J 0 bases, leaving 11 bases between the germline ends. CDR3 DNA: TGTGCTAGTGGTTTTCAAGGGGGGGTGAACACTGAAGCTTTCTTT. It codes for CASGFQGGVNTEAFF.